Following are 21 T cell receptor beta chains from one sample sequenced in a study of OX40 agonist ivuxolimab in advanced cancers. Clones were sequenced by immunoSEQ multiplex PCR, and TCRdb holds only the in-frame ones, with some missing. The sample holds 75,000 to 95,000 clones, roughly 90% seen once. Sequencing was performed on CD4+ or CD8+ T cells sorted from blood, taken in a trial of the OX40 agonist ivuxolimab. The receptors were gathered from an adult with an advanced solid tumor such as melanoma, head and neck, liver or kidney cancer.

This rearrangement joins TRBV28 to TRBJ1-6; a weak D match, TRBD1 (5 bases). CDR3 length: 18 residues. Germline values: CDR1 MDHEN, CDR2 SYDVKM. Trimming took 5 bases from V and 1 from J, leaving 18 bases between them. CDR3 loop: CASSLSFDEGSYNSPLHF. CDR3 DNA sequence: TGTGCCAGCAGTCTCTCATTTGATGAGGGGTCCTATAATTCACCCCTCCACTTT.

The chain links TRBV5-4 to TRBJ2-2; D not resolved. The CDR3 runs to 14 residues. V was shortened by 0 bases and J by 1 base, with 4 bases between the two germline ends. Germline V gives CDR1 SGHNT, CDR2 YYREEE (reference sequence). The CDR3 coding sequence is TGTGCCAGCAGCTTGGTGGAGAACACCGGGGAGCTGTTTTTT. It encodes CASSLVENTGELFF.

This rearrangement joins TRBV2 to TRBJ2-3, with a tentative D call TRBD1 (6 bases). The germline gives CDR1 SNHLY, CDR2 FYNNEI. The CDR3 has 15 residues. Trimming stripped 7 bases from V and 5 bases from J, with 19 bases between. The CDR3 DNA reads TGTGCCAGCAACGCGGCCAGGGGTGGGGGAGATACGCAGTATTTT. It codes for CASNAARGGGDTQYF.

This clone has a single count. This chain connects TRBV30 to TRBJ2-5, with 13 bases aligning to TRBD2. The CDR3 runs 16 residues. CDR1 and CDR2 from the germline V gene are GTSNPN and SVGIG (reference sequence). With 3 bases clipped from V and 5 bases from J, the junction kept 9 bases outside the gene matches. The DNA of the CDR3 is TGTGCCTGGAGCTTCGGACTAGCGGGAGTGTATGAGACCCAGTACTTC. This translates into CAWSFGLAGVYETQYF.

The chain carries TRBV29-1 and TRBJ1-4; TRBD1 agrees at 11 bases. CDR1 is SQVTM, CDR2 ANQGSEA, per germline. This CDR3 spans 13 amino acids. J lost 11 bases, V lost 5 bases, and 7 bases had no gene match. CDR3 sequence (DNA): TGCAGCGTTTCTTGGACAGGGGGCGAGAAACTGTTTTTT. Translation: CSVSWTGGEKLFF.

The chain employs TRBV25-1 and TRBJ1-6; no clear D. The CDR3 totals 14 residues. V was pared by 7 bases and J by 4 bases, with 11 bases between. Germline V gives CDR1 MGHDK, CDR2 SYGVNS. The DNA for the CDR3 is TGTGCCAGCACCGGCAGGATTTATAATTCACCCCTCCACTTT. It translates to CASTGRIYNSPLHF.

The CDR3 region has the DNA TGTGCCAGTAGTATAGGCAGGGGCTATGGCTACACCTTC. This gives the protein CASSIGRGYGYTF. The rearrangement links TRBV19 to TRBJ1-2; weak D call: TRBD1 (6 bases). CDR3 size: 13 residues. Germline V gives CDR1 LNHDA, CDR2 SQIVND (reference sequence). Trimming cost V 1 base and J 4 bases, with 7 bases left between them.

The chain combines TRBV7-2 with TRBJ2-7; the D is unclear. This CDR3 is 14 amino acids long. The germline V and J ends were trimmed by 7 bases and 0 bases, with 13 bases remaining between them. The V gene's germline CDR1 is SGHTA and CDR2 FQGNSA. The CDR3 spells CASTRLTSSYEQYF. For the CDR3, the DNA is TGTGCCAGCACCCGCCTGACTTCCTCCTACGAGCAGTACTTC. Looking up the rest from reference TRBV7-2 and TRBJ2-7 gives the full variable domain: GAGVSQSPSNKVTEKGKDVELRCDPISGHTALYWYRQSLGQGLEFLIYFQGNSAPDKSGLPSDRFSAERTGGSVSTLTIQRTQQEDSAVYLCASTRLTSSYEQYFGPGTRLTVT.

The J gene is TRBJ1-4, the V gene TRBV11-2, with a tentative D call TRBD1 (6 bases). The CDR3 consists of 14 residues. From germline, CDR1 is SGHAT and CDR2 FQNNGV. V lost 8 bases to trimming and J lost 7 bases, with 17 bases between them. CDR3 DNA sequence: TGTGCCAGCGGTGTAGGGGGTCTCTCTGAAAAACTGTTTTTT. Protein product: CASGVGGLSEKLFF. Complete variable domain (other parts from reference TRBV11-2 and TRBJ1-4): EAGVAQSPRYKIIEKRQSVAFWCNPISGHATLYWYQQILGQGPKLLIQFQNNGVVDDSQLPKDRFSAERLKGVDSTLKIQPAKLEDSAVYLCASGVGGLSEKLFFGSGTQLSVL.

The rearrangement uses TRBV5-1 and TRBJ2-1; 7 nucleotides align to TRBD1. With 0 bases clipped from V and 2 bases from J, the junction kept 5 bases outside the gene matches. CDR1 is SGHRS and CDR2 is YFSETQ in the germline V gene. CDR3 length: 16 amino acids. The chain's CDR3 is CASSLGDRLTYNEQFF. CDR3 DNA sequence: TGCGCCAGCAGCTTGGGGGACAGATTAACCTACAATGAGCAGTTCTTC.

This clone came up once. The genes are TRBV12-5 and TRBJ2-7; D may be TRBD2 (6 bases). Germline CDR1 is LGHNT and CDR2 is FRNRAP. The V end was cut by 6 bases, the J end by 7 bases, with 16 bases between. CDR3 length: 13 residues. CDR3 DNA: TGTGCTAGTGGCGGCGGGAATTCGGGAGAGCAGTACTTC. Amino acid sequence: CASGGGNSGEQYF.

J is TRBJ1-3 and V is TRBV7-5. TRBV7-5 is designated a pseudogene. The CDR3 length is 15 residues. The CDR3 coding sequence is TGTGCCAGAAGTCACACGGCTGGCTCTGGAAACACCATATATTTT. Translating gives CARSHTAGSGNTIYF.

V is TRBV7-2 and J is TRBJ2-7; TRBD1 might be the D (5 bases). CDR1 and CDR2 from the germline V gene are SGHTA and FQGNSA. The CDR3 is made up of 16 amino acids. Trimming stripped 1 base from V and 7 bases from J, with 20 bases between. The CDR3 spells CASSLDRLGHPCEQYF. CDR3 coding DNA: TGTGCCAGCAGCTTAGATCGTCTGGGGCATCCTTGTGAGCAGTACTTC.

The chain uses TRBV28 and TRBJ2-7; D gene ambiguous. This CDR3 has 11 amino acids. The germline V gene has CDR1 MDHEN and CDR2 SYDVKM. Trimming took off 6 bases at V and 5 bases at J, with 8 bases between the two ends. CDR3 in DNA: TGTGCCAGCAGGTCTCTGAACGAGCAGTACTTC. Amino acid sequence: CASRSLNEQYF.

The chain couples TRBV6-5 to TRBJ1-1; D might be TRBD1 (5 bases). CDR3 length: 14 residues. The germline V gene has CDR1 MNHEY and CDR2 SVGAGI. The V and J ends lost 6 bases and 6 bases respectively, with 17 bases between them. CDR3 DNA: TGTGCCAGCAGCCGGGGACGAGCCGGGGCTGAAGCTTTCTTT. This encodes CASSRGRAGAEAFF.

The chain links TRBV4-2 to TRBJ2-3, with 10 nucleotides matching TRBD2. CDR1 is LGHNA and CDR2 is YNFKEQ in the germline V gene. The junction had 22 bases not matched to a gene; V was cut back by 3 bases and J by 4 bases. The CDR3 length is 21 residues. The CDR3: CASSHGQGRWSGRADADTQYF. CDR3 DNA sequence: TGTGCCAGCAGCCACGGACAGGGTCGGTGGAGCGGGAGGGCCGACGCAGATACGCAGTATTTT.

V and J are TRBV7-3 and TRBJ2-2; possible D gene TRBD2, 6 bases. CDR1 is SGHTA and CDR2 is FQGTGA in the germline V gene. The V gene lost 2 bases and the J gene lost 2 bases, with 6 bases spanning the gap. The CDR3 sequence is 14 residues long. The CDR3 nucleotides are TGTGCCAGCAGCTTAGGACTAAACACCGGGGAGCTGTTTTTT. This sequence encodes CASSLGLNTGELFF. The full variable domain, completed using reference TRBV7-3 and TRBJ2-2, is GAGVSQTPSNKVTEKGKYVELRCDPISGHTALYWYRQSLGQGPEFLIYFQGTGAADDSGLPNDRFFAVRPEGSVSTLKIQRTERGDSAVYLCASSLGLNTGELFFGEGSRLTVL.

This rearrangement joins TRBV5-1 to TRBJ2-5; D is perhaps TRBD2 (5 bases). The germline V gene encodes CDR1 SGHRS and CDR2 YFSETQ. CDR3 length: 15 residues. V dropped 1 base and J dropped 3 bases, with 13 bases sitting between them. The chain's CDR3 is CASSLIGGGEETQYF. DNA for the CDR3: TGCGCCAGCAGCTTGATCGGCGGAGGAGAAGAGACCCAGTACTTC.

This clone has a single count. The chain carries TRBV30 and TRBJ2-7; 9 nucleotides match TRBD1. Germline V gives CDR1 GTSNPN, CDR2 SVGIG (reference sequence). CDR3 length equals 15 residues. V was pared by 2 bases and J by 0 bases, with 5 bases of the junction left unmatched. In DNA form, the CDR3 reads TGTGCCTGGAGTCCCGCGGACAGGGGCTCCTACGAGCAGTACTTC. This translates into CAWSPADRGSYEQYF. Based on the CDR3 plus reference TRBV30 and TRBJ2-7, the full variable domain is SQTIHQWPATLVQPVGSPLSLECTVEGTSNPNLYWYRQAAGRGLQLLFYSVGIGQISSEVPQNLSASRPQDRQFILSSKKLLLSDSGFYLCAWSPADRGSYEQYFGPGTRLTVT.

V gene TRBV11-2 combines with J gene TRBJ2-1; the D gene is possibly TRBD2 (6 bases). V gave up 5 bases and J gave up 6 bases, with 14 bases separating them. Germline loops: CDR1 SGHAT, CDR2 FQNNGV. The CDR3 is 14 amino acids. The CDR3 reads CASSPRVAVNEQFF. The CDR3 bases are TGTGCCAGCAGCCCTCGGGTAGCGGTCAATGAGCAGTTCTTC.

The gene calls are TRBV19 and TRBJ1-4; 8 nucleotides align to TRBD1. The germline V gene encodes CDR1 LNHDA and CDR2 SQIVND (reference sequence). There are 15 residues in the CDR3. Trimming took 5 bases from V and 5 from J; bases not matched to a gene: 7. CDR3 sequence reads: CASSGRTGQNEKLFF. CDR3 bases: TGTGCCAGTAGTGGTCGGACAGGGCAAAATGAAAAACTGTTTTTT.